The T cell receptor (beta chain) under discussion was sequenced for a study of T cells in localized non-small cell lung cancer. General study findings and limits: Uninvolved adjacent lung showed the highest T cell clonality, exceeding tumor. When the top 100 tumor clones were examined, a median about 60 of them also appeared in the adjacent lung, which was paired and uninvolved. With higher T cell density in blood came longer overall survival.

A note on this clone: Its antigen is not identified.

Only in-frame clones appear in the TCRdb table, and some are missing; sequencing was by immunoSEQ multiplex PCR. The table includes under 50,000 clones, roughly nine tenths detected once. This CDR3 has 15 amino acids. From germline, CDR1 is MGHRA and CDR2 YSYEKL. With 3 bases removed from V and 3 bases from J, the gap between germline ends came to 14 bases. The specimen comprised PBMCs, sampled before any cancer treatment. The chain recombines TRBV4-1 with TRBJ2-5; D perhaps matches TRBD1 (6 bases). The TCR originated in a man between 40 and 75 years old with stage II lung adenocarcinoma. CDR3 nucleotide sequence: TGCGCCAGCAGCCACCCACAGGGTGGGGAAGAGACCCAGTACTTC. Protein: CASSHPQGGEETQYF.